What follows are 27 T cell receptor beta chains derived from one specimen sequenced in a study of cytomegalovirus exposure and HLA in healthy donors. Amplification used 60 Vbeta primers and 13 Jbeta primers. Sequencing used immunoSEQ multiplex PCR; TCRdb keeps in-frame clones, though not all of them. Counted here are about 88,000 clones, about 87% occurring once; the ten biggest clones make up under 2.5%. The sequenced material came from PBMCs. The source of these receptors is a man younger than 30 in good health and CMV-seronegative.

The chain uses TRBV6-1 and TRBJ2-3, with a weak D call TRBD2 (5 bases). Germline V gives CDR1 MNHNS, CDR2 SASEGT. CDR3 size: 14 residues. V was pared by 1 base and J by 4 bases, with 9 bases between. The CDR3 region has the DNA TGTGCCAGCAGTGAAGTACTAGGGTCAGATACGCAGTATTTT. Protein: CASSEVLGSDTQYF.

The V gene is TRBV27, the J gene TRBJ2-3; 10 bases match TRBD2. Unmatched junction bases numbered 7, after V lost 3 bases and J lost 1 base. The CDR3 consists of 17 residues. CDR1 MNHEY and CDR2 SMNVEV come from the germline V gene (reference sequence). This chain's CDR3 is CASSLRTSGLGTDTQYF. CDR3 bases: TGTGCCAGCAGTTTGAGGACTAGCGGTCTAGGCACAGATACGCAGTATTTT.

The genes are TRBV29-1 and TRBJ2-1; 14 bases agree with TRBD2. The CDR3 covers 14 residues. Germline trimming cut 2 bases from V and 8 bases from J; bases unmatched to any gene: 2. The germline V gene encodes CDR1 SQVTM and CDR2 ANQGSEA. CDR3 sequence reads: CSVEKTSGGDEQFF. The CDR3 nucleotides are TGCAGCGTTGAAAAGACTAGCGGGGGGGATGAGCAGTTCTTC.

The chain carries TRBV7-2 and TRBJ2-5, with a weak D call TRBD1 (8 bases). The CDR3 has 18 amino acids. V lost 1 base to trimming and J lost 7 bases, with 25 bases between them. Germline values: CDR1 SGHTA, CDR2 FQGNSA. The CDR3 spells CASSLGAVGAHRGGTQYF. CDR3 in DNA: TGTGCCAGCAGCTTAGGGGCCGTGGGAGCGCACAGGGGGGGGACCCAGTACTTC.

The V call is TRBV5-1, the J call TRBJ2-7; 9 bases are shared with TRBD1. This CDR3 has 15 amino acids. In germline, CDR1 is SGHRS, CDR2 YFSETQ. The V and J ends lost 3 bases and 2 bases, in that order; junction bases with no gene match: 6. This CDR3 is CASSYDTGGPYEQYF. The CDR3 coding sequence is TGCGCCAGCAGCTACGATACAGGGGGCCCCTACGAGCAGTACTTC.

V gene TRBV28 combines with J gene TRBJ1-6, with D tentatively TRBD1 (6 bases). CDR1 and CDR2 from the germline V gene are MDHEN and SYDVKM. The CDR3 totals 14 residues. Trimming took 8 bases from V and 7 from J, leaving 15 bases between them. CDR3 DNA sequence: TGTGCCAGCCGGGGGGGGGCTCAGAATTCACCCCTCCACTTT. Translated: CASRGGAQNSPLHF.

The chain employs TRBV7-2 and TRBJ2-7, with TRBD2 matching 8 bases. Trimming took 5 bases from V and 3 from J; bases not matched to a gene: 6. This CDR3 spans 14 amino acids. Looked up from germline, CDR1 is SGHTA and CDR2 is FQGNSA. This CDR3 is CASSHRTSFYEQYF. The DNA for the CDR3 is TGTGCCAGCAGCCACCGGACTAGCTTCTACGAGCAGTACTTC.

The chain recombines TRBV10-3 with TRBJ2-3; D call uncertain. CDR3 size: 13 residues. The V and J ends lost 10 bases and 5 bases respectively, with 16 bases between them. Per germline, CDR1 ENHRY and CDR2 SYGVKD. CDR3 in amino acids: CATNSQVRDTQYF. In nucleotides, the CDR3 is TGTGCCACCAACTCCCAAGTACGAGATACGCAGTATTTT.

The chain uses TRBV5-1 and TRBJ2-7; 14 positions match TRBD2. V shed 4 bases and J 6 bases; nucleotides not matched to a gene: 15. The germline gives CDR1 SGHRS, CDR2 YFSETQ. CDR3 length: 18 amino acids. CDR3 sequence: CASSLYDHQGLAGVEQYF. The CDR3 coding sequence is TGCGCCAGCAGCCTATACGACCATCAGGGACTAGCGGGAGTCGAGCAGTACTTC.

This clone was picked up one time. The chain is built from TRBV6-1 and TRBJ2-3; 9 positions agree with TRBD1. V gave up 4 bases and J gave up 6 bases; unmatched junction bases: 5. Germline V gene data show CDR1 as MNHNS and CDR2 as SASEGT. The CDR3 sequence is 14 residues long. The CDR3 bases are TGTGCCAGCAGTGGGGGCGGGACAGGGGATACGCAGTATTTT. The encoded protein is CASSGGGTGDTQYF.

The chain is built from TRBV18 and TRBJ1-2, with 8 bases matching TRBD1. Germline V CDR1 and CDR2: KGHSH, LQKENI. The CDR3 has 14 residues. The V and J ends lost 7 bases and 6 bases, in that order; junction bases with no gene match: 10. CDR3: CASFARQGLDGYTF. CDR3 coding DNA: TGTGCCAGCTTCGCCCGACAGGGGCTGGATGGCTACACCTTC.

The rearrangement links TRBV5-6 to TRBJ1-3, with unresolved D. This CDR3 has 14 amino acids. Germline CDR1 reads SGHDT; CDR2 reads YYEEEE. V dropped 1 base and J dropped 8 bases, with 13 bases sitting between them. The CDR3 protein is CASSLNPPADTIYF. In DNA, the CDR3 is TGTGCCAGCAGCTTGAATCCCCCGGCGGACACCATATATTTT.

V is TRBV19 and J is TRBJ2-7; a possible D gene is TRBD1 (5 bases). The ends were cut back, 3 bases at V and 1 base at J, with 16 bases in the middle. This CDR3 comprises 16 residues. Germline CDR1 LNHDA, CDR2 SQIVND (reference sequence). CDR3 bases: TGTGCCAGTAGTATTCCCGGGTCAGGGTCTTCCTACGAGCAGTACTTC. Its protein product is CASSIPGSGSSYEQYF.

This sequence joins TRBV5-4 and TRBJ2-7, with 10 bases fitting TRBD1. This CDR3 contains 13 residues. Germline CDR1 is SGHNT and CDR2 is YYREEE (reference sequence). Unmatched junction bases numbered 9, after V lost 10 bases and J lost 5 bases. Here the CDR3 reads CAGGQGGTDEQYF. In DNA form, the CDR3 reads TGTGCCGGCGGACAGGGGGGTACAGACGAGCAGTACTTC.

Comments on this clone: The same CDR3 can be traced to other DNA sequences in this sample. CDR3 sequence (DNA): TGCAGTGCTAGTAGTGGTATTGAGCAGTTCTTC. Encoded protein: CSASSGIEQFF. The chain recombines TRBV20-1 with TRBJ2-1; no definite D call. The length of the CDR3 is 11 residues. V was trimmed by 3 bases and J by 9 bases, leaving 9 bases between them. CDR1 is DFQATT, CDR2 SNEGSKA, per germline (reference sequence).

The chain joins TRBV19 to TRBJ1-5; the match to TRBD1 covers 9 bases. Unmatched junction bases numbered 13, after V lost 7 bases and J lost 3 bases. The CDR3 contains 17 residues. Per the germline V gene, CDR1 is LNHDA and CDR2 is SQIVND (reference sequence). In DNA form, the CDR3 reads TGTGCCAGTAAGCTGTCCAGAGGGACAGGGCTCAATCAGCCCCAGCATTTT. Its protein product is CASKLSRGTGLNQPQHF.

The chain links TRBV7-3 to TRBJ2-3; 14 bases are shared with TRBD2. Germline V CDR1 and CDR2: SGHTA, FQGTGA. The V segment lost 6 bases and the J segment 10 bases; nucleotides outside the gene matches: 12. The CDR3 sequence is 16 residues long. The CDR3 nucleotides read TGTGCCAGCAGTCCTTACCCCGGGACTAGCGGGAGTTCGCAGTATTTT. This translates into CASSPYPGTSGSSQYF.

CDR3 residues: CASSPGGVISYEQYF. The CDR3 nucleotides read TGTGCCAGCAGTCCTGGGGGCGTCATCTCCTACGAGCAGTACTTC. This rearrangement joins TRBV28 to TRBJ2-7, with D possibly TRBD1 on 6 matching bases. Germline CDR1 and CDR2: MDHEN and SYDVKM. Trimming took 5 bases from V and 0 from J, leaving 14 bases between them. The CDR3 length is 15 residues.

The CDR3 region has the DNA TGTGCCAGCAGCTTGATGCCACAGTCAGGAACCGGGGAGCTGTTTTTT. This translates into CASSLMPQSGTGELFF. This chain joins TRBV7-9 and TRBJ2-2, with no clear D. The CDR3 loop spans 16 amino acids. Looked up from germline, CDR1 is SEHNR and CDR2 is FQNEAQ (reference sequence). Trimming removed 3 bases from V and 5 bases from J, with 16 bases in between.

The chain uses TRBV28 and TRBJ1-1, with unresolved D. Trimming cost V 5 bases and J 3 bases, with 13 bases left between them. Germline CDR1 is MDHEN and CDR2 is SYDVKM. The CDR3 has 14 residues. The CDR3 DNA is TGTGCCAGCAGTAACCCATTTGGAGACACTGAAGCTTTCTTT. It is translated as CASSNPFGDTEAFF.

The chain uses TRBV5-8 and TRBJ2-1; TRBD2 agrees at 12 bases. The length of the CDR3 is 17 residues. CDR1 is SGHTS and CDR2 is YDEGEE in the germline V gene. Losses at the gene ends were 5 bases for V and 4 bases for J; bases not matched to a gene: 10. CDR3 sequence reads: CASSSSGRGYGYNEQFF. CDR3 bases: TGTGCCAGCAGTTCTAGCGGGAGGGGTTACGGTTACAATGAGCAGTTCTTC. Looking up the rest from reference TRBV5-8 and TRBJ2-1 gives the full variable domain: EAGVTQSPTHLIKTRGQQATLRCSPISGHTSVYWYQQALGLGLQFLLWYDEGEERNRGNFPPRFSGRQFPNYSSELNVNALELEDSALYLCASSSSGRGYGYNEQFFGPGTRLTVL.

With regard to this clone: At one end the junction does not follow the germline gene, possibly because of a read error. The J gene is TRBJ2-7, the V gene TRBV5-5; the D is unclear. The germline V gene has CDR1 SGHKS and CDR2 YYEKEE (reference sequence). The CDR3 loop spans 13 amino acids. The CDR3 here is CASSPGPDREQYF. Here the CDR3 DNA reads TGCGCCAGCAGCCCCGGTCCCGATCGCGAGCAGTACTTC.

The J gene is TRBJ2-1, the V gene TRBV6-5; D may be TRBD2 (7 bases). V gave up 5 bases and J gave up 10 bases, with 12 bases separating them. CDR1 and CDR2 (germline): MNHEY, SVGAGI. The CDR3 length is 12 residues. The CDR3 here is CASSPRGGEQFF. Here the CDR3 DNA reads TGTGCCAGCAGTCCCCGCGGGGGCGAGCAGTTCTTC.

The chain recombines TRBV10-3 with TRBJ2-1, with 10 bases fitting TRBD1. Per germline, CDR1 ENHRY and CDR2 SYGVKD. V was clipped by 8 bases and J by 5 bases; unmatched bases: 6. The CDR3 extends over 14 amino acids. This chain's CDR3 is CAIGTGTGDNEQFF. CDR3 in DNA: TGTGCCATCGGCACCGGGACAGGGGACAATGAGCAGTTCTTC.

The rearrangement links TRBV5-4 to TRBJ2-3; 7 nucleotides match TRBD2. The CDR3 totals 14 residues. In germline, CDR1 is SGHNT, CDR2 YYREEE (reference sequence). The V gene end was trimmed by 0 bases and the J gene end by 3 bases; junction bases not matched to a gene: 1. The CDR3 DNA is TGTGCCAGCAGCTTGGGGGGGGGAACAGATACGCAGTATTTT. Amino acid sequence: CASSLGGGTDTQYF.

The chain recombines TRBV19 with TRBJ2-1, with TRBD2 as a possible D gene (5 bases). The CDR3 is made up of 13 amino acids. Germline CDR1 reads LNHDA; CDR2 reads SQIVND (reference sequence). Trimming removed 5 bases from V and 4 bases from J, with 9 bases in between. This CDR3 is CASSSLAYNEQFF. In nucleotides, the CDR3 is TGTGCCAGTAGTTCTTTAGCGTACAATGAGCAGTTCTTC.

The CDR3 region has the DNA TGTGCCAGCTCACCACCAGCGAGACCAGATACGCAGTATTTT. Protein: CASSPPARPDTQYF. The J gene is TRBJ2-3, the V gene TRBV18; D is unresolved. CDR1 is KGHSH and CDR2 is LQKENI in the germline V gene. The germline V and J ends were trimmed by 0 bases and 4 bases, with 8 bases remaining between them. The CDR3 length is 14 residues.